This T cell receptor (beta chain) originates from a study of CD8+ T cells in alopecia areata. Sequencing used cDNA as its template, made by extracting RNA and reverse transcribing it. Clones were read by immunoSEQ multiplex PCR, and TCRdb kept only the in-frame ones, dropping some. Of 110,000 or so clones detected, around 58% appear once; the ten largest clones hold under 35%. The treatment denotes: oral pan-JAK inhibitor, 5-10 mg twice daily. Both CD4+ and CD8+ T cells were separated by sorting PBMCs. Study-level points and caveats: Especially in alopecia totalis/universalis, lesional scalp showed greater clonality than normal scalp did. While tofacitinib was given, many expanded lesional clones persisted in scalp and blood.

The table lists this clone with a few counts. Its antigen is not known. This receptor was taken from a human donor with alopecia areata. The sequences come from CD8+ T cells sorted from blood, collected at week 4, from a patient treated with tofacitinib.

CDR3 amino acids: CASSVTGVPYNEQFF. The CDR3 coding sequence is TGTGCCAGCAGTGTGACAGGTGTTCCCTACAATGAGCAGTTCTTC. V is TRBV25-1 and J is TRBJ2-1; D is possibly TRBD1 (6 bases). The CDR3 spans 15 residues. Germline V CDR1 and CDR2: MGHDK, SYGVNS. V was trimmed by 4 bases and J by 2 bases, leaving 12 bases between them.